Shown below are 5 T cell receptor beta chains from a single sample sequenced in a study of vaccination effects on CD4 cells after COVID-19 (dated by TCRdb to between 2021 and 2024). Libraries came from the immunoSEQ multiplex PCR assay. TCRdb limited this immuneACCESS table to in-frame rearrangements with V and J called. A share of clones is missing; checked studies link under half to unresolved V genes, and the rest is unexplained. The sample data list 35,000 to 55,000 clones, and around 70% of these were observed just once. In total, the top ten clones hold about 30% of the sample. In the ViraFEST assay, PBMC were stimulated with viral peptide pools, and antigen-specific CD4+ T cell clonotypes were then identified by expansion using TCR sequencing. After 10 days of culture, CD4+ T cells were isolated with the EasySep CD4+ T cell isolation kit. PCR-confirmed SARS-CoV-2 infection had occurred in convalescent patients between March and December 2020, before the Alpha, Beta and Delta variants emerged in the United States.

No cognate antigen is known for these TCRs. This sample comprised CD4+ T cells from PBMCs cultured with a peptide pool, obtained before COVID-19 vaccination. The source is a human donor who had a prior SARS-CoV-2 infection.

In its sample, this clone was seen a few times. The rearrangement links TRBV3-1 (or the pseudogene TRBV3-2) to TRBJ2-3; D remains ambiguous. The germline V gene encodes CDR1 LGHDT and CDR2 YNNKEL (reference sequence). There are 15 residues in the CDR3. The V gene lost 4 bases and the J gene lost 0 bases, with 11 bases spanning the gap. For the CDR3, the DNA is TGTGCCAGCAGCCCCTACCCCCTGAGCACAGATACGCAGTATTTT. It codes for CASSPYPLSTDTQYF.

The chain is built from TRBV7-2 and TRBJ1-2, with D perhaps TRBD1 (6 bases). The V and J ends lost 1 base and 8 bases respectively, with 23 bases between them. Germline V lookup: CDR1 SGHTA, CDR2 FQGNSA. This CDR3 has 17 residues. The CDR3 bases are TGTGCCAGCAGCTTAGTTTACCACCAAACGGGGGCGGCCGGCTACACCTTC. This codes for CASSLVYHQTGAAGYTF.

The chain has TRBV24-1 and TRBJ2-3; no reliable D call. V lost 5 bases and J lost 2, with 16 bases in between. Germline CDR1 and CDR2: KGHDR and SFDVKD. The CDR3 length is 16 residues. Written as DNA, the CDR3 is TGTGCCACCAGTGCCCCCCGGTCCGTTGCCACAGATACGCAGTATTTT. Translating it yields CATSAPRSVATDTQYF.

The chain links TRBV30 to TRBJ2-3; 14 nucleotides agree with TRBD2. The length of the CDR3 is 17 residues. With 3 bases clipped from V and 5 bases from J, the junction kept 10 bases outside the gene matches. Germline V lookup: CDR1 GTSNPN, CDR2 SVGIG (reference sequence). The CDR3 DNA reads TGTGCCTGGAGCCCCCCCGGACTAGCGGGGGGTTTAGATACGCAGTATTTT. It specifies CAWSPPGLAGGLDTQYF.

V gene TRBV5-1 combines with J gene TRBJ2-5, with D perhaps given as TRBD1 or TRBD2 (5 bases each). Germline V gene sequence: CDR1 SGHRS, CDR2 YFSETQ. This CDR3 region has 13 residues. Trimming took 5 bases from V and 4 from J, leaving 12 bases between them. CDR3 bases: TGCGCCAGCAGTCGTCAGAGGGGAGAGACCCAGTACTTC. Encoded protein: CASSRQRGETQYF.